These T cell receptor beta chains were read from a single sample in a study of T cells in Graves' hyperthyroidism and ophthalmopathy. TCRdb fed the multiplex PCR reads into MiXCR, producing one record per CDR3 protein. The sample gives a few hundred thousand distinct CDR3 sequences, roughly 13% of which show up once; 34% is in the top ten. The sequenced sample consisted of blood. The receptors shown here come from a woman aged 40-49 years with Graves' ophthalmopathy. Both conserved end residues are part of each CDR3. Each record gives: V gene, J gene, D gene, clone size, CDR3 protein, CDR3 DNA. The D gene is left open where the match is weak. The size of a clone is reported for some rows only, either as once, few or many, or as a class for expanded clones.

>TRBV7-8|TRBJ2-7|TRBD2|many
CASSLAGAYEQYF
TGTGCCAGCAGTTTAGCGGGGGCCTACGAGCAGTACTTC
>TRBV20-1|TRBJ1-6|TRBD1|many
CSASPLGTGGNSPLHF
TGCAGTGCCTCCCCACTTGGGACAGGGGGAAATTCACCCCTCCACTTT
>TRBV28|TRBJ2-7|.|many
CASSPGTSLQYF
TGTGCCAGCAGTCCGGGGACTTCGTTACAGTACTTC
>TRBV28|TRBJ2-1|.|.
CASSLEQSYNEQFF
TGTGCCAGCAGTTTGGAGCAGTCCTACAATGAGCAGTTCTTC
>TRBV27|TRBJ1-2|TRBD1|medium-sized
CASSPIGDRVNYGYTF
TGTGCCAGCAGTCCGATCGGGGACAGGGTGAACTATGGCTACACCTTC
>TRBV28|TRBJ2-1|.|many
CASLPELAYNEQFF
TGTGCCAGCCTCCCAGAGCTTGCCTACAATGAGCAGTTCTTC
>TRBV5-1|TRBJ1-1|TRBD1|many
CASSSQGDKNTEAFF
TGCGCCAGCAGCTCCCAGGGGGACAAGAACACTGAAGCTTTCTTT
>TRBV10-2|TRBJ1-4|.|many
CASSERASNEKLFF
TGCGCCAGCAGTGAAAGGGCGTCGAATGAAAAACTGTTTTTT
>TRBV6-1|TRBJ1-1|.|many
CASSNKLNTEAFF
TGTGCCAGCAGTAACAAATTGAACACTGAAGCTTTCTTT
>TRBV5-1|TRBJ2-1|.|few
CASSLYGDNEQFF
TGCGCCAGCAGCTTGTACGGGGACAATGAGCAGTTCTTC
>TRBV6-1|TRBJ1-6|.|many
CASRPQGLVSPLHF
TGTGCCAGCAGACCACAGGGCTTAGTTTCACCCCTCCACTTT
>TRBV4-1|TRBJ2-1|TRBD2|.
CASSHVDMGLAMDEQFF
TGCGCCAGCAGCCATGTCGATATGGGACTAGCCATGGATGAGCAGTTCTTC
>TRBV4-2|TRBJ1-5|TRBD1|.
CASSFSQSGQGAGGNQPQHF
TGTGCCAGCAGCTTTTCCCAGTCGGGACAGGGGGCAGGTGGCAATCAGCCCCAGCATTTT
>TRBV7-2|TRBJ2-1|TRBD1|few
CASSPTPPSYRGEQFF
TGTGCCAGCAGCCCTACGCCTCCATCCTACAGGGGTGAGCAGTTCTTC
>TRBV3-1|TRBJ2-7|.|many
CASSLGTLGEQYF
TGTGCCAGCAGCCTAGGAACCTTGGGCGAGCAGTACTTC
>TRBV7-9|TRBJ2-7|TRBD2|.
CASSLLAGGLSSYEQYF
TGTGCCAGCAGCTTATTAGCGGGGGGTCTAAGCTCCTACGAGCAGTACTTC
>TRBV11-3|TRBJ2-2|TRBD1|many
CASSRGQGDTGELFF
TGTGCCAGCAGCCGTGGACAGGGTGACACCGGGGAGCTGTTTTTT
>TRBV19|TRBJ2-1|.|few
CASSIAAHNEQFF
TGTGCCAGTAGTATAGCGGCCCACAATGAGCAGTTCTTC
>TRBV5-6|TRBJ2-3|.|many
CASSPTGTSDTQYF
TGTGCCAGCAGCCCCACCGGGACGTCTGATACGCAGTATTTT
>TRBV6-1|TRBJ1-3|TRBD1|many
CASSEAMGTELYTIYF
TGTGCCAGCAGTGAAGCAATGGGGACAGAGTTATACACCATATATTTT
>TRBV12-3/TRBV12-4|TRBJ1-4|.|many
CASSFFGARGEKLFF
TGTGCCAGCAGTTTCTTCGGGGCACGGGGCGAAAAACTGTTTTTT
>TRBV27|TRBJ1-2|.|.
CASSLGSPSIGGYTF
TGTGCCAGCAGTTTAGGGTCCCCGAGTATCGGTGGCTACACCTTC
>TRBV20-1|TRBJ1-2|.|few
CSARPLGLRTNYGYTF
TGCAGTGCTAGACCATTGGGACTTCGGACTAACTATGGCTACACCTTC
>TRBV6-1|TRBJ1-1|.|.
CASSTRIMNTEAFF
TGTGCCAGCAGCACCAGGATAATGAACACTGAAGCTTTCTTT
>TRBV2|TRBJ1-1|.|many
CASSELDTNTEAFF
TGTGCCAGCAGTGAACTGGACACGAACACTGAAGCTTTCTTT
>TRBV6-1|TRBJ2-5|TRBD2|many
CASSGLAEAETQYF
TGTGCCAGCAGTGGGCTAGCGGAGGCGGAGACCCAGTACTTC
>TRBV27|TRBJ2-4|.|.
CASRGALGENIQYF
TGTGCCAGCCGGGGGGCCCTTGGGGAAAACATTCAGTACTTC
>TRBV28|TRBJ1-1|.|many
CASRGPGGNTEAFF
TGTGCCAGCAGGGGCCCGGGGGGGAACACTGAAGCTTTCTTT
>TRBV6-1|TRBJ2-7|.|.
CASSLRPLTYEQYF
TGTGCCAGCAGCCTCCGGCCCCTGACCTACGAGCAGTACTTC
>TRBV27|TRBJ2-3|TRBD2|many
CASSIFMGGSGTTDTQYF
TGTGCCAGCAGTATATTTATGGGGGGTAGCGGGACCACAGATACGCAGTATTTT
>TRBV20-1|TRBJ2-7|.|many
CSARDNLGGYEQYF
TGCAGTGCTAGAGATAATTTAGGGGGATACGAGCAGTACTTC
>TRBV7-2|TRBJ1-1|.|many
CASSLRAGTAEAFF
TGTGCCAGCAGCTTAAGGGCAGGGACGGCTGAAGCTTTCTTT
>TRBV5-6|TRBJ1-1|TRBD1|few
CASSFGDRAHTEAFF
TGTGCCAGCAGCTTCGGGGACAGGGCGCACACTGAAGCTTTCTTT
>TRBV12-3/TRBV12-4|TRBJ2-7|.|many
CASSSGYYEQYF
TGTGCCAGCAGCTCCGGATACTACGAGCAGTACTTC
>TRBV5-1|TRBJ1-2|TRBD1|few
CASSFGTATYGYTF
TGCGCCAGCAGCTTCGGGACAGCGACATATGGCTACACCTTC
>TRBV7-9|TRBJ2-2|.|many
CASSLSLGELFF
TGTGCCAGCAGCTTAAGCCTCGGGGAGCTGTTTTTT
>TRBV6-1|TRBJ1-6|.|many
CARRQDLHSPLHF
TGTGCCAGGAGACAGGACCTCCATTCACCCCTCCACTTT
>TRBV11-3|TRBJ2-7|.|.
CASSTYRGPKGYEQYF
TGTGCCAGCAGCACGTACCGGGGTCCAAAAGGCTACGAGCAGTACTTC
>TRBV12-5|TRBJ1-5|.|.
CASGLLGSGNQPQHF
TGTGCTAGTGGTTTGCTGGGGAGTGGGAATCAGCCCCAGCATTTT
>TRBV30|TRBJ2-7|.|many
CAWRRQTYSYEQYF
TGTGCCTGGAGGAGACAGACCTACTCCTACGAGCAGTACTTC
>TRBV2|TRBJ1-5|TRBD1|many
CASTGQLSNQPQHF
TGTGCCAGCACGGGACAGTTAAGCAATCAGCCCCAGCATTTT
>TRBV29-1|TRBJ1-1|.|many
CSVEGLVEAEAFF
TGCAGCGTTGAAGGCTTGGTTGAAGCTGAAGCTTTCTTT
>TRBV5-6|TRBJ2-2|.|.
CASSLTGITGELFF
TGTGCCAGCAGCTTAACAGGGATTACCGGGGAGCTGTTTTTT
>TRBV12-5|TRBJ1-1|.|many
CASGRQGGMNTEAFF
TGTGCTAGTGGCCGCCAAGGGGGGATGAACACTGAAGCTTTCTTT
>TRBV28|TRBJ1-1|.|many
CASSRTGGNTEAFF
TGTGCCAGCAGTCGGACGGGCGGGAACACTGAAGCTTTCTTT
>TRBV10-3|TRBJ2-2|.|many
CAINPGSTGELFF
TGTGCCATCAATCCCGGGAGCACCGGGGAGCTGTTTTTT
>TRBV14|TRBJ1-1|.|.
CAGSQDLGVGTEAFF
TGTGCCGGCAGCCAAGATTTGGGCGTGGGGACTGAAGCTTTCTTT
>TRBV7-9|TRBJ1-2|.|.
CASSLISGDYGYTF
TGTGCCAGCAGCTTAATATCAGGGGACTATGGCTACACCTTC
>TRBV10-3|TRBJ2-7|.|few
CAISGRPSYEQYF
TGTGCCATCAGTGGACGGCCATCCTACGAGCAGTACTTC
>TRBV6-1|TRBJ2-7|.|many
CASSGKGGTRTYEQYF
TGTGCCAGCAGTGGGAAGGGGGGGACTCGCACCTACGAGCAGTACTTC
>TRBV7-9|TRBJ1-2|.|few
CASSRTSKRDYGYTF
TGTGCCAGCAGCCGGACATCAAAAAGGGACTATGGCTACACCTTC
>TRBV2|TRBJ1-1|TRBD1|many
CASRRTGWGNTEAFF
TGTGCCAGCAGGCGGACAGGGTGGGGGAACACTGAAGCTTTCTTT
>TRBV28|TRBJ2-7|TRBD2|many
CASSLPTSGLPYEQYF
TGTGCCAGCAGTTTACCAACTAGCGGGCTTCCCTACGAGCAGTACTTC
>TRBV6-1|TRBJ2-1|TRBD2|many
CASSEGAGADSYNEQFF
TGTGCCAGCAGTGAAGGAGCGGGAGCTGACTCCTACAATGAGCAGTTCTTC
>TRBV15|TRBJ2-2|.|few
CATSRVVGSRYSTGELFF
TGTGCCACCAGCAGAGTCGTCGGGAGCCGATACTCCACCGGGGAGCTGTTTTTT